This passage covers 20 T cell receptor beta chains from one sample sequenced in a study of glioma-infiltrating T cells. TCR alpha and beta CDR3 regions were amplified from RNA using iRepertoire nested multiplex PCR. In TCRdb, the multiplex PCR reads were re-called with MiXCR into one record per CDR3 protein. This table has 150,000 to 200,000 distinct CDR3 sequences, 30% to 40% appearing once. Material for sequencing was glioma tissue, nonneoplastic brain tissue, or PBMCs (not recorded which). These receptors were obtained from a human donor with low-grade glioma or glioblastoma, undergoing nonglioma brain surgery, or in good health (not recorded which).

The table lists this clonotype with many counts. The rearrangement joins TRBV6-1 to TRBJ2-7, with no clear D. With 7 bases removed from V and 2 bases from J, the gap between germline ends came to 15 bases. The CDR3 runs 14 residues. Germline CDR1 and CDR2: MNHNS and SASEGT. As DNA, the CDR3 is TGTGCCAGCAACATCGGCGGTGCCACCTACGAGCAGTACTTC. Translated, it gives CASNIGGATYEQYF.

V usage is TRBV6-2 or TRBV6-3 and J usage is TRBJ2-1, with D unclear. Germline V CDR1 and CDR2: MNHEY, SVGEGT. V was clipped by 6 bases and J by 1 base, with 13 bases between them. The CDR3 spans 15 residues. This CDR3 reads CASSQDEGSYNEQFF. In DNA, the CDR3 is TGTGCCAGCAGCCAAGATGAAGGGTCCTACAATGAGCAGTTCTTC.

Comments on this clonotype: One end of the junction varies from germline; a read error may be responsible. The rearrangement uses TRBV7-6 and TRBJ1-5, with D unresolved. The CDR3 sequence is 12 residues long. Germline V lookup: CDR1 SGHVS, CDR2 FNYEAQ. The CDR3 coding sequence is TGTGCCGGCAGCTGCGACAATCAGCCCCAGCATTTT. Translating gives CAGSCDNQPQHF.

This clonotype was detected many times. V and J are TRBV5-4 and TRBJ1-4, with 8 bases aligning to TRBD1. CDR3 length equals 15 residues. Germline V gives CDR1 SGHNT, CDR2 YYREEE (reference sequence). Trimming removed 4 bases from V and 3 bases from J; junction bases left unmatched: 5. Here the CDR3 reads CASSPPGQANEKLFF. Written as DNA, the CDR3 is TGTGCCAGCAGCCCGCCGGGACAGGCTAATGAAAAACTGTTTTTT.

This clonotype has a count of ten or more. The chain joins TRBV6-6 to TRBJ1-1; 10 nucleotides agree with TRBD1. Per germline, CDR1 MNHNY and CDR2 SVGAGI (reference sequence). The CDR3 covers 14 residues. The trim removed 4 bases at V and 4 bases at J, leaving 3 bases unmatched. CDR3 in amino acids: CASSSRTGGTEAFF. As DNA, the CDR3 is TGTGCCAGCAGTTCTCGGACAGGGGGCACTGAAGCTTTCTTT.

This clonotype has only a few counts. The chain couples TRBV4-3 to TRBJ2-4; D possibly corresponds to TRBD1 (6 bases). The CDR3 extends over 16 amino acids. With 4 bases removed from V and 0 bases from J, the gap between germline ends came to 13 bases. Looked up from germline, CDR1 is LGHNA and CDR2 is YSLEER. CDR3 bases: TGCGCCAGCAGCCCTGGACAGTCCCTAGCCAAAAACATTCAGTACTTC. Amino acid sequence: CASSPGQSLAKNIQYF.

This clonotype has a count of ten or more. This chain joins TRBV19 and TRBJ1-2; no clear D gene. Trimming stripped 6 bases from V and 2 bases from J, with 10 bases between. The CDR3 extends over 13 amino acids. Germline values: CDR1 LNHDA, CDR2 SQIVND (reference sequence). CDR3 in amino acids: CASSMAVNYGYTF. CDR3 nucleotides: TGTGCCAGTAGCATGGCCGTAAACTATGGCTACACCTTC. Variable domain in full (rest from reference TRBV19 and TRBJ1-2): DGGITQSPKYLFRKEGQNVTLSCEQNLNHDAMYWYRQDPGQGLRLIYYSQIVNDFQKGDIAEGYSVSREKKESFPLTVTSAQKNPTAFYLCASSMAVNYGYTFGSGTRLTVV.

This clonotype was detected a few times. The rearrangement links TRBV7-6 to TRBJ2-5, with D perhaps being TRBD1 or TRBD2 (6 bases each). Germline V gene lookup returns CDR1 SGHVS and CDR2 FNYEAQ. The CDR3 spans 13 residues. The V end lost 4 bases, the J end lost 9 bases, and 15 bases lay between the germline ends. The CDR3 spells CASSSHREAAQYF. The CDR3 DNA follows: TGTGCCAGCAGCTCACACAGGGAGGCGGCCCAGTACTTC.

This clonotype was seen ten or more times. The chain links TRBV7-9 to TRBJ2-7, with D unresolved. CDR3 length: 11 amino acids. V dropped 3 bases and J dropped 6 bases, with 6 bases sitting between them. The germline V gene has CDR1 SEHNR and CDR2 FQNEAQ (reference sequence). DNA of the CDR3: TGTGCCAGCAGCTTTAACACCGAGCAGTACTTC. Amino acid sequence: CASSFNTEQYF.

The rearrangement links TRBV12-3 or TRBV12-4 to TRBJ2-1; possible D gene TRBD2, 6 bases. V gave up 6 bases and J gave up 0 bases, with 9 bases separating them. There are 14 residues in the CDR3. CDR3 in DNA: TGTGCCAGCAGCCGGGACTTCTCCTACAATGAGCAGTTCTTC. Its translation: CASSRDFSYNEQFF.

As for this clonotype: A much larger clone lies one base from this, so it may be a read error. The chain employs TRBV2 and TRBJ2-3; D may be TRBD1 (6 bases). The CDR3 is made up of 15 amino acids. Per germline, CDR1 SNHLY and CDR2 FYNNEI. The CDR3 nucleotides read TGTGTCAGCAGCCGGACAGCCACTAGCACAGATACGCAGTATTTT. Protein: CVSSRTATSTDTQYF.

This clonotype was counted ten times or more. V usage is TRBV6-1 and J usage is TRBJ1-2; D ambiguous. Trimming stripped 7 bases from V and 3 bases from J, with 6 bases between. CDR1 and CDR2 (germline): MNHNS, SASEGT. The CDR3 sequence is 11 residues long. DNA for the CDR3: TGTGCCAGCACTGGGGACTATGGCTACACCTTC. Protein sequence: CASTGDYGYTF.

Ten or more counts support this clonotype. The junction and the germline gene differ at one end; a read error may be behind it. The chain employs TRBV4-3 and TRBJ2-1; D possibly corresponds to TRBD2 (5 bases). The CDR3 consists of 15 residues. CDR1 is LGHNA and CDR2 is YSLEER in the germline V gene. The CDR3 DNA follows: TGCGCCAGCAGGCAAGGGCGGGCAGGCTACAATGAGCAGTTCTTC. Its protein is CASRQGRAGYNEQFF.

Worth noting for this clonotype: The germline gene is not matched at one end of the junction; a read error may be the cause. The rearrangement uses TRBV20-1 and TRBJ1-1; unclear D gene. Germline V lookup: CDR1 DFQATT, CDR2 SNEGSKA (reference sequence). The CDR3 has 12 amino acids. Written as DNA, the CDR3 is TGCGGTGCTCCCACAGAGCCCACTGAAGCTTTCTTT. Translation: CGAPTEPTEAFF.

This clonotype was found many times. The chain is built from TRBV10-3 and TRBJ1-6; D is possibly TRBD1 (5 bases). CDR3 length equals 14 residues. Germline V gene lookup returns CDR1 ENHRY and CDR2 SYGVKD. Between the trimmed V and J ends, which lost 11 bases and 13 bases, there was a span of 24 bases. CDR3 amino acids: CAPTSGTRQVPLHF. CDR3 sequence (DNA): TGTGCCCCTACCTCCGGGACCCGACAAGTTCCCCTCCACTTT.

Notes on this clonotype: Germline and junction disagree at one end, which may indicate a read error. This chain links TRBV19 with TRBJ2-1; a weak D match, TRBD2 (6 bases). This CDR3 region has 12 residues. Germline CDR1 reads LNHDA; CDR2 reads SQIVND (reference sequence). The CDR3 bases are TGCGCCAGCAGCACCGGGGGCAATGAGCAGTTCTTC. Its protein is CASSTGGNEQFF.

In regard to this clonotype: A read error is possible here, since a much larger clone lies one base away. This sequence joins TRBV2 and TRBJ1-4; D is undetermined. Germline CDR1 reads SNHLY; CDR2 reads FYNNEI. The CDR3 contains 13 residues. CDR3 sequence: CASSEQPRERLFF. In nucleotides, the CDR3 is TGTGCCAGCAGTGAGCAACCGAGGGAAAGACTGTTTTTT.

This clonotype was picked up many times. This sequence joins TRBV6-2 or TRBV6-3 and TRBJ2-1; D perhaps matches TRBD2 (5 bases). Germline V lookup: CDR1 MNHEY, CDR2 SVGEGT. Trimming shortened V by 2 bases and J by 6 bases, and 20 bases separated the two germline ends. The CDR3 is 17 residues long. The CDR3 region is CASSYSLPLAQFNEQFF. The CDR3 nucleotides are TGTGCCAGCAGTTACAGTCTACCGCTAGCACAATTCAATGAGCAGTTCTTC.

This clonotype has a count of ten or more. The CDR3 sequence: CASSPDGNTGELFF. CDR3 nucleotides: TGTGCCAGCTCACCCGACGGAAACACCGGGGAGCTGTTTTTT. The chain is built from TRBV18 and TRBJ2-2, with D unclear. CDR3 length: 14 residues. The germline gives CDR1 KGHSH, CDR2 LQKENI. Trimming took 3 bases from V and 2 from J, leaving 7 bases between them. The full variable domain, with the rest looked up from reference TRBV18 and TRBJ2-2, is NAGVMQNPRHLVRRRGQEARLRCSPMKGHSHVYWYRQLPEEGLKFMVYLQKENIIDESGMPKERFSAEFPKEGPSILRIQQVVRGDSAAYFCASSPDGNTGELFFGEGSRLTVL.

This clonotype has ten or more counts. V gene TRBV6-4 combines with J gene TRBJ2-3, with unresolved D. V lost 4 bases and J lost 4, with 9 bases in between. The CDR3 loop spans 13 amino acids. CDR1 MRHNA and CDR2 SNTAGT come from the germline V gene. For the CDR3, the DNA is TGTGCCAGCAGTGCCGGGCCCGCAGATACGCAGTATTTT. This codes for CASSAGPADTQYF.